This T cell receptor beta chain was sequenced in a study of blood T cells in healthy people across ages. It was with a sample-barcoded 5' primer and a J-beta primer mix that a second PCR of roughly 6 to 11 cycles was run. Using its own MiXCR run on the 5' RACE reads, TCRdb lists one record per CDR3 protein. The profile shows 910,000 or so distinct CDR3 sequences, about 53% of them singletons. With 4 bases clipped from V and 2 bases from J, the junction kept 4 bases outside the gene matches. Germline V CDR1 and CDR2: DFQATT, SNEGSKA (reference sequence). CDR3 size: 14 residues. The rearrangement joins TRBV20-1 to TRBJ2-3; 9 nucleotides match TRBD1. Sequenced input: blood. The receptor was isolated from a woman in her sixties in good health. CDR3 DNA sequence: TGCAGTGCTAAGACAGGGGGTTCCACAGATACGCAGTATTTT. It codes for CSAKTGGSTDTQYF.